Listed here is a single T cell receptor beta chain. This sample was included in a study of blood T cell repertoires in COVID-19. Looking at the study overall: Spain, Italy and the United States supplied samples that represented acute and convalescent COVID-19. From T cells, B-cell-depleted T cells, or PBMCs came the material, which was cDNA or gDNA.

Authors' methods: Nucleated cell counts were estimated from reference gene primer amplification. The repertoire was sequenced with immunoSEQ multiplex PCR; TCRdb's copy has only in-frame clones and lacks some. D and trimming were read from the DNA, whereas the V and J calls and clone size are those reported in that table. The table shows about 160,000 clones, with roughly 77% occurring only once. The V end lost 0 bases, the J end lost 5 bases, and 8 bases lay between the germline ends. CDR3 length: 12 residues. Germline CDR1 and CDR2: SQVTM and ANQGSEA. The sequenced sample was peripheral blood. V is TRBV29-1 and J is TRBJ2-7; D is possibly TRBD1 (6 bases). This TCR was sampled from a human donor in a cohort sampled during active COVID-19. Here the CDR3 DNA reads TGCAGCGTTGAAGAACAGGGCGACGAGCAGTACTTC. This codes for CSVEEQGDEQYF.